This passage covers 4 T cell receptor beta chains from one sample sequenced in a study of blood T cell repertoires in COVID-19. The data were produced by immunoSEQ multiplex PCR, yet TCRdb's version contains in-frame clones alone and is incomplete. The sample lists more than 400,000 clones, approximately 83% occurring once. The specimen was peripheral blood. These receptors originate from a human donor in a cohort sampled during active COVID-19.

This rearrangement joins TRBV11-3 to TRBJ2-1; 12 bases match TRBD2. The CDR3 is 17 residues long. Germline-derived CDR1 and CDR2 are SGHNT and YENEEA. The ends lost 2 bases at V and 5 bases at J; junction bases unmatched: 7. The CDR3 nucleotides read TGTGCCAGCAGCTTAAGGCTGGGACTAGCGGGCAACAATGAGCAGTTCTTC. This translates into CASSLRLGLAGNNEQFF.

The chain couples TRBV7-3 to TRBJ2-3, with 8 bases matching TRBD2. Germline-derived CDR1 and CDR2 are SGHTA and FQGTGA. The CDR3 is made up of 18 amino acids. The V gene end was trimmed by 2 bases and the J gene end by 0 bases; junction bases not matched to a gene: 10. CDR3 in DNA: TGTGCCAGCAGCTTAGCCCTCTATAGCGGGGTTAGCACAGATACGCAGTATTTT. Translated: CASSLALYSGVSTDTQYF.

The chain joins TRBV9 to TRBJ2-7; D not resolved. V lost 0 bases and J 6 bases, leaving 7 bases between the germline ends. From germline, CDR1 is SGDLS and CDR2 YYNGEE. This CDR3 is 12 amino acids long. This CDR3 reads CASSVAVSEQYF. The CDR3 nucleotides are TGTGCCAGCAGCGTAGCTGTCTCCGAGCAGTACTTC. Based on the CDR3 plus reference TRBV9 and TRBJ2-7, the full variable domain is DSGVTQTPKHLITATGQRVTLRCSPRSGDLSVYWYQQSLDQGLQFLIQYYNGEERAKGNILERFSAQQFPDLHSELNLSSLELGDSALYFCASSVAVSEQYFGPGTRLTVT.

The CDR3 DNA reads as TGCGCCAGCAGTGGCACCGGACAAGAGTCCTACAATGAGCAGTTCTTC. This translates into CASSGTGQESYNEQFF. The V call is TRBV10-1, the J call TRBJ2-1; a weak D match, TRBD1 (5 bases). The CDR3 has 16 residues. Germline-derived CDR1 and CDR2 are WNHNN and SYGVQD (reference sequence). V gave up 4 bases and J gave up 1 base, with 14 bases separating them.